This T cell receptor (beta chain) appears in the sequencing data of a study of blood T cell repertoires in COVID-19. Libraries were prepared by immunoSEQ multiplex PCR; TCRdb keeps only in-frame clonotypes and omits some of them. The sample lists some 240,000 clones, approximately 88% seen once, with about 3.4% in the top ten. The sequenced sample consisted of PBMCs or T cells enriched from blood (not recorded which). The receptor was derived from a woman aged 40 to 49 who had been exposed to COVID-19.

CDR3 coding DNA: TGTGCCAGCAGCTTCAGGGGTCGGTCCACAGATACGCAGTATTTT. Translation gives CASSFRGRSTDTQYF. V usage is TRBV5-4 and J usage is TRBJ2-3; a possible D gene is TRBD1 (6 bases). Germline V gene data show CDR1 as SGHNT and CDR2 as YYREEE (reference sequence). The CDR3 runs 15 residues. V lost 2 bases to trimming and J lost 2 bases, with 12 bases between them.